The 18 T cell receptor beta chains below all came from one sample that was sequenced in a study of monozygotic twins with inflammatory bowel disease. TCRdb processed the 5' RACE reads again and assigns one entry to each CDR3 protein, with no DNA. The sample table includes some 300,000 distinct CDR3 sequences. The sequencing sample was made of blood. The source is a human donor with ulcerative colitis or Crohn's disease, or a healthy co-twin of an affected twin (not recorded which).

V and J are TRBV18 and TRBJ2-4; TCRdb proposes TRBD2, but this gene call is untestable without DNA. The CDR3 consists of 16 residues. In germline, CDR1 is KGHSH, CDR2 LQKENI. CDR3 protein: CASSPTWRRSKNIQYF.

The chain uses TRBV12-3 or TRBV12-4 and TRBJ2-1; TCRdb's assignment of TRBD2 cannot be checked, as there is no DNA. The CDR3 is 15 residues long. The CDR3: CASSFRTSGGHEQFF.

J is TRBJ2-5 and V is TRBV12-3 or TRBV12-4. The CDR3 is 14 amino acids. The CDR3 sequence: CASSLGPRQETQYF.

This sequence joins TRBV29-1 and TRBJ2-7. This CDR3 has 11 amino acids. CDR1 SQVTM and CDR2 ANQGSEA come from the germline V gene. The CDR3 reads CSVVFIDGQYF.

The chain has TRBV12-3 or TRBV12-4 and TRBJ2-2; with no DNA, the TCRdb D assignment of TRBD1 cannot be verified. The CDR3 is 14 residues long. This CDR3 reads CASSFYRGSGELFF.

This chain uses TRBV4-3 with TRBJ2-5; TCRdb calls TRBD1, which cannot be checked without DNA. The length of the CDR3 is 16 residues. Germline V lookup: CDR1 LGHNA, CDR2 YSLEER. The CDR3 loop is CASSQDWGQEKETQYF.

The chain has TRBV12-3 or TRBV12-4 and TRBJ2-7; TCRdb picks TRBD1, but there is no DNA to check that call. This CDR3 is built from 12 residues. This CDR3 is CASTKGDYEQYF.

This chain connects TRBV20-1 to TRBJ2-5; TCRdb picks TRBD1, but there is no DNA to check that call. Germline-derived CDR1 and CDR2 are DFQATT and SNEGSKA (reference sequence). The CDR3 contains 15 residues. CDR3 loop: CSASRAAGSQETQYF.

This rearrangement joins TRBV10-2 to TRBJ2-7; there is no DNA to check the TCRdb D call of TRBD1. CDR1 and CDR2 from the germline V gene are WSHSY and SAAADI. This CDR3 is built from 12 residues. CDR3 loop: CASGGQAYEQYF.

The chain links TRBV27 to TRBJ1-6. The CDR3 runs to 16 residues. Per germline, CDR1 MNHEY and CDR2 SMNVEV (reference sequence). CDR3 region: CASRQYTIRPNSPLHF.

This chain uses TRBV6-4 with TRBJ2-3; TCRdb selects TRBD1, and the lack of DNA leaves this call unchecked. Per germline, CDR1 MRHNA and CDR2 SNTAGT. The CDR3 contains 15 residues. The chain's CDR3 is CASSLLGGLADTQYF.

The CDR3 loop reads CASNQDPLGGTNEKLFF. The rearrangement uses TRBV4-3 and TRBJ1-4; no DNA is available, so the TRBD1 call from TCRdb remains unchecked. The CDR3 is 17 residues long. Per the germline V gene, CDR1 is LGHNA and CDR2 is YSLEER.

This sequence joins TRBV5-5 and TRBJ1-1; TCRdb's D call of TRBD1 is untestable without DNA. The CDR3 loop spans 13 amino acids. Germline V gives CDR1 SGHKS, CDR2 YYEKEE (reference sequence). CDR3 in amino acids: CASSSTDYTEAFF.

CDR3 sequence: CASSLGTGGHYGYTF. The rearrangement links TRBV9 to TRBJ1-2; checking the TCRdb D call of TRBD1 is not possible without DNA. This CDR3 is built from 15 residues. CDR1 and CDR2 (germline): SGDLS, YYNGEE.

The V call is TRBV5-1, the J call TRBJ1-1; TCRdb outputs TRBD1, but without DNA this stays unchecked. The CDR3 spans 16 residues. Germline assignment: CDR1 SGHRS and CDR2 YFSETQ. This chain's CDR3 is CASSLLQGLLVDEAFF.

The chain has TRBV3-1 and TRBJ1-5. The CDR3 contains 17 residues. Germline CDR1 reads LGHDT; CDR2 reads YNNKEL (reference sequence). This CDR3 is CASSQRGWDISNQPQHF.

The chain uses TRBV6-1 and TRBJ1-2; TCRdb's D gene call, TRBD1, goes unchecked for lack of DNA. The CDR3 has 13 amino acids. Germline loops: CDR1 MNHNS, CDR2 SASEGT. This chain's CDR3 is CASRHREGYGYTF.

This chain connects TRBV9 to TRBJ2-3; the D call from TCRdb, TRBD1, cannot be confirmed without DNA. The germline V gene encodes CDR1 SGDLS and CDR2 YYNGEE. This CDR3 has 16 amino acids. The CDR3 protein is CASSDSGTRNTDTQYF.